Following are 28 T cell receptor beta chains from one sample sequenced in a study of T cells after yellow fever vaccination (dated by TCRdb to about 2019). Libraries were constructed by 5' RACE. The instrument was an Illumina NovaSeq 6000. In TCRdb, the public reads were trimmed at Q25 with fastp and aligned with MiXCR, with productive beta chains retained. CDR3 protein sequences are deduplicated, and each keeps its most common genes and DNA. The sample includes 300,000 or so distinct CDR3 sequences, with about 4% observed a single time. Roughly a quarter of the sample is taken by the ten largest. Read against the paper, the sample's treatment or condition label means: live attenuated yellow fever vaccine strain. This specimen was PBMCs, taken 5 days after the yellow fever booster vaccination. The receptors here all came from a man between 18 and 35 years old who received the YFV17D yellow fever vaccine.

V and J are TRBV2 and TRBJ1-4; 7 bases are a match to TRBD1. Germline CDR1 and CDR2: SNHLY and FYNNEI. The CDR3 length is 15 residues. Germline trimming cut 5 bases from V and 7 bases from J; bases unmatched to any gene: 10. The CDR3, as DNA: TGTGCCAGCAGTCGATCACGGGACAGCATTGAAAAACTGTTTTTT. This translates into CASSRSRDSIEKLFF.

The chain combines TRBV20-1 with TRBJ2-5; D remains ambiguous. This CDR3 comprises 13 residues. Germline-derived CDR1 and CDR2 are DFQATT and SNEGSKA (reference sequence). Trimming removed 4 bases at V and 4 bases at J, with 13 bases between. For the CDR3, the DNA is TGCAGTGCTACCGGCCACACGGTAGAGACCCAGTACTTC. It is translated as CSATGHTVETQYF.

This clonotype turned up a few times. The J gene is TRBJ1-2, the V gene TRBV6-1, with D unclear. The V gene's germline CDR1 is MNHNS and CDR2 SASEGT. The CDR3 totals 13 residues. The V and J ends lost 2 bases and 4 bases respectively, with 8 bases between them. DNA of the CDR3: TGTGCCAGCAGTGAACAGAGAGCCTATGGCTACACCTTC. This gives the protein CASSEQRAYGYTF.

This clonotype was recorded at least ten times. The J gene is TRBJ1-5, the V gene TRBV6-5; D is uncertain. This CDR3 is 16 amino acids long. Germline loops: CDR1 MNHEY, CDR2 SVGAGI. V lost 4 bases to trimming and J lost 1 base, with 14 bases between them. The chain's CDR3 is CASSSRGPQSNQPQHF. In DNA, the CDR3 is TGTGCCAGCAGTTCTAGAGGTCCCCAAAGCAATCAGCCCCAGCATTTT.

The chain combines TRBV29-1 with TRBJ1-2, with TRBD1 matching over 7 bases. The length of the CDR3 is 14 residues. Germline lookup yields CDR1 SQVTM and CDR2 ANQGSEA. With V trimmed by 7 bases and J by 2 bases, 10 bases remained unmatched. CDR3 residues: CSGTGVGPNYGYTF. Written as DNA, the CDR3 is TGCAGCGGAACAGGGGTTGGGCCGAACTATGGCTACACCTTC. The full variable domain, completed using reference TRBV29-1 and TRBJ1-2, is SAVISQKPSRDICQRGTSLTIQCQVDSQVTMMFWYRQQPGQSLTLIATANQGSEATYESGFVIDKFPISRPNLTFSTLTVSNMSPEDSSIYLCSGTGVGPNYGYTFGSGTRLTVV.

The V gene is TRBV19, the J gene TRBJ1-5, with no clear D. This CDR3 region has 12 residues. Germline assignment: CDR1 LNHDA and CDR2 SQIVND (reference sequence). Trimming shortened V by 3 bases and J by 7 bases, and 7 bases separated the two germline ends. The CDR3, as DNA: TGTGCCAGTAGTATGTTGTGGCAGCCCCAGCATTTT. It specifies CASSMLWQPQHF.

The V gene is TRBV12-5, the J gene TRBJ1-2, with D uncertain. The V end was cut by 6 bases, the J end by 4 bases, with 12 bases between. This CDR3 is 13 amino acids long. Germline V gives CDR1 LGHNT, CDR2 FRNRAP. CDR3 region: CASGSTGGYGYTF. The CDR3 DNA reads TGTGCTAGTGGCTCGACCGGAGGCTATGGCTACACCTTC. The full variable domain, in which reference TRBV12-5 and TRBJ1-2 provide the parts outside the CDR3, is DARVTQTPRHKVTEMGQEVTMRCQPILGHNTVFWYRQTMMQGLELLAYFRNRAPLDDSGMPKDRFSAEMPDATLATLKIQPSEPRDSAVYFCASGSTGGYGYTFGSGTRLTVV.

This chain connects TRBV4-1 to TRBJ1-2, with 10 bases lining up with TRBD1. The junction had 8 bases not matched to a gene; V was cut back by 3 bases and J by 4 bases. The CDR3 consists of 16 residues. The V gene's germline CDR1 is MGHRA and CDR2 YSYEKL. CDR3 nucleotides: TGCGCCAGCAGCCAGACATTGTGGGACAGGGGCTATGGCTACACCTTC. Protein product: CASSQTLWDRGYGYTF.

This clonotype was seen at least ten times. CDR3 protein: CASSEISGTDTQYF. The CDR3 coding sequence is TGTGCCAGCAGTGAAATATCAGGCACAGATACGCAGTATTTT. The chain is built from TRBV2 and TRBJ2-3; D unclear. V lost 2 bases and J 1 base, leaving 7 bases between the germline ends. Germline CDR1 is SNHLY and CDR2 is FYNNEI. The CDR3 covers 14 residues.

The rearrangement joins TRBV7-9 to TRBJ2-5, with 8 bases matching TRBD2. The CDR3 is 15 residues long. The trim removed 3 bases at V and 6 bases at J, leaving 9 bases unmatched. Looked up from germline, CDR1 is SEHNR and CDR2 is FQNEAQ (reference sequence). The CDR3 sequence is CASSFQTSELQTQYF. The CDR3 DNA sequence: TGTGCCAGCAGCTTCCAGACTAGCGAGTTACAGACCCAGTACTTC.

The J gene is TRBJ2-7, the V gene TRBV5-5; 7 positions match TRBD1. Germline CDR1 and CDR2: SGHKS and YYEKEE (reference sequence). The V segment lost 3 bases and the J segment 4 bases; nucleotides outside the gene matches: 13. This CDR3 is built from 16 residues. The CDR3 loop is CASSSASGTAEYEQYF. CDR3 in DNA: TGTGCCAGCAGCTCCGCTTCTGGGACAGCCGAGTACGAGCAGTACTTC.

In DNA form, the CDR3 reads TGTGCCAGCAGCTTAGCCGCTAGCTTTAGCGGGGGGGTCTACAATGAGCAGTTCTTC. Residues: CASSLAASFSGGVYNEQFF. This chain joins TRBV7-6 and TRBJ2-1; the match to TRBD2 covers 11 bases. The V segment lost 0 bases and the J segment 3 bases; nucleotides outside the gene matches: 10. This CDR3 has 19 residues. The germline V gene has CDR1 SGHVS and CDR2 FNYEAQ.

There are a few counts of this clonotype. The chain couples TRBV7-2 to TRBJ2-5, with 8 bases matching TRBD2. The CDR3 sequence is 17 residues long. The germline V gene encodes CDR1 SGHTA and CDR2 FQGNSA. V trimming: 5 bases; J trimming: 3 bases; junction bases outside the gene matches: 14. The CDR3 sequence is CASSPFRVAGRKETQYF. CDR3 DNA sequence: TGTGCCAGCAGCCCCTTTCGGGTAGCGGGGAGAAAAGAGACCCAGTACTTC.

This clonotype appeared a few times. The CDR3 region has the DNA TGTGCCAGCAGTTTTCTTACGCTACAAGAGACCCAGTACTTC. Its protein is CASSFLTLQETQYF. The chain carries TRBV6-2 or TRBV6-3 and TRBJ2-5; D uncertain. The germline gives CDR1 MNHEY, CDR2 SVGEGT. Trimming cost V 4 bases and J 2 bases, with 11 bases left between them. CDR3 length equals 14 residues.

The genes are TRBV19 and TRBJ2-7; 7 nucleotides line up with TRBD1. The V segment lost 6 bases and the J segment 4 bases; nucleotides outside the gene matches: 6. This CDR3 comprises 13 residues. Germline V gene lookup returns CDR1 LNHDA and CDR2 SQIVND (reference sequence). The CDR3 spells CASSRDSIYEQYF. As DNA, the CDR3 is TGTGCCAGTAGCCGGGACAGTATTTACGAGCAGTACTTC.

This clonotype has just a few counts. The chain has TRBV6-1 and TRBJ1-2; D gene ambiguous. The V end was cut by 6 bases, the J end by 7 bases, with 15 bases between. The CDR3 totals 13 residues. Germline CDR1 reads MNHNS; CDR2 reads SASEGT. The CDR3 protein is CASRTLMPFGYTF. DNA of the CDR3: TGTGCCAGCAGGACTCTGATGCCTTTTGGCTACACCTTC.

This clonotype was seen more than once but under ten times. The chain joins TRBV5-1 to TRBJ1-1; perhaps TRBD1 as D (5 bases). Trimming removed 4 bases from V and 4 bases from J, with 11 bases in between. Germline CDR1 is SGHRS and CDR2 is YFSETQ. The CDR3 length is 13 residues. The CDR3: CASSPQGSTEAFF. The DNA of the CDR3 is TGCGCCAGCAGCCCTCAGGGTAGCACTGAAGCTTTCTTT.

This clonotype was observed many times. The rearrangement links TRBV5-1 to TRBJ2-3; perhaps TRBD1 as D (5 bases). Germline values: CDR1 SGHRS, CDR2 YFSETQ. The CDR3 covers 14 residues. Trimming removed 6 bases from V and 0 bases from J, with 11 bases in between. This CDR3 reads CASIWGASTDTQYF. CDR3 nucleotide sequence: TGCGCCAGCATATGGGGCGCTAGCACAGATACGCAGTATTTT.

This chain connects TRBV27 to TRBJ1-2, with TRBD1 matching over 7 bases. The CDR3 runs to 14 residues. Germline loops: CDR1 MNHEY, CDR2 SMNVEV (reference sequence). The trim removed 2 bases at V and 5 bases at J, leaving 5 bases unmatched. The CDR3 sequence: CASSLRTGLYGYTF. The CDR3 nucleotides are TGTGCCAGCAGTTTAAGGACAGGATTATATGGCTACACCTTC.

J is TRBJ2-5 and V is TRBV4-1; D is perhaps TRBD1 (6 bases). V lost 1 base and J 5 bases, leaving 11 bases between the germline ends. This CDR3 is 14 amino acids long. Germline lookup yields CDR1 MGHRA and CDR2 YSYEKL. The CDR3 nucleotides are TGCGCCAGCAGCCAAGTGGGGGCCGGGGAGACCCAGTACTTC. Translation: CASSQVGAGETQYF.

In its sample, this clonotype was seen a few times. The V and J genes are TRBV19 and TRBJ2-1; D unresolved. CDR1 is LNHDA and CDR2 is SQIVND in the germline V gene (reference sequence). V shed 1 base and J shed 6 bases, with 7 bases lying between them. The CDR3 spans 13 residues. CDR3 sequence reads: CASSIVWGNEQFF. In DNA, the CDR3 is TGTGCCAGTAGTATAGTGTGGGGCAATGAGCAGTTCTTC.

This clonotype turned up a few times. The rearrangement joins TRBV28 to TRBJ1-2, with no clear D. V was cut by 3 bases and J by 8 bases, with 22 bases left in between. Germline loops: CDR1 MDHEN, CDR2 SYDVKM. CDR3 length: 16 amino acids. In DNA, the CDR3 is TGTGCCAGCAGTTTTTACACACGGGCCCAAAAGGGAGGCTACACCTTC. Protein: CASSFYTRAQKGGYTF.

This clonotype occurred many times. The rearrangement links TRBV5-1 to TRBJ2-7; possibly TRBD1 for D (6 bases). The germline CDR1 and CDR2 sequences are SGHRS and YFSETQ. V gave up 0 bases and J gave up 3 bases, with 7 bases separating them. The CDR3 runs 13 residues. The CDR3 DNA follows: TGCGCCAGCAGCTTGGACAGGGACTACGAGCAGTACTTC. Amino acids: CASSLDRDYEQYF.

A few counts support this clonotype. The genes are TRBV5-1 and TRBJ2-6; D is unclear. CDR1 and CDR2 (germline): SGHRS, YFSETQ. The CDR3 has 17 residues. V was pared by 2 bases and J by 0 bases, with 12 bases between. The CDR3 loop is CASSLQGYTSGANVLTF. DNA for the CDR3: TGCGCCAGCAGCTTACAAGGCTACACCTCTGGGGCCAACGTCCTGACTTTC.

In its sample, this clonotype was seen a few times. The rearrangement links TRBV19 to TRBJ1-1, with D hard to call. Between the trimmed V and J ends, which lost 10 bases and 4 bases, there was a span of 37 bases. The V gene's germline CDR1 is LNHDA and CDR2 SQIVND (reference sequence). The CDR3 extends over 20 amino acids. CDR3 sequence (DNA): TGTGCCACCCAGATCCGGGATACGTCCCACGCGGGGATCCTTACCACTGAAGCTTTCTTT. Encoded protein: CATQIRDTSHAGILTTEAFF.

The CDR3 sequence: CASSQVRGGIYGYTF. The DNA for the CDR3 is TGCGCCAGCAGCCAAGTCAGAGGGGGCATCTATGGCTACACCTTC. The rearrangement links TRBV4-3 to TRBJ1-2, with 7 nucleotides matching TRBD1. The germline V gene has CDR1 LGHNA and CDR2 YSLEER. V lost 1 base, J lost 4 bases, and 6 bases stayed unmatched. There are 15 residues in the CDR3.

This clonotype has just a few counts. The V call is TRBV11-2, the J call TRBJ2-5, with TRBD2 matching 7 bases. V trimming: 2 bases; J trimming: 5 bases; junction bases outside the gene matches: 5. Germline V gene sequence: CDR1 SGHAT, CDR2 FQNNGV. CDR3 length: 14 residues. The CDR3 loop is CASSLIGEGETQYF. In DNA, the CDR3 is TGTGCCAGCAGCTTAATCGGGGAGGGGGAGACCCAGTACTTC.

This clonotype was observed a handful of times. This chain uses TRBV6-2 or TRBV6-3 with TRBJ2-1; TRBD1 matches 7 bases. CDR3 length equals 17 residues. The V gene end was trimmed by 6 bases and the J gene end by 1 base; junction bases not matched to a gene: 12. Germline CDR1 is MNHEY and CDR2 is SVGEGT. The chain's CDR3 is CASRSLGTESSYNEQFF. CDR3 DNA: TGTGCCAGCAGATCATTGGGGACAGAAAGTTCCTACAATGAGCAGTTCTTC.